This T cell receptor (beta chain) emerged from a study of T cell responses to AZD1222 COVID-19 vaccine. The method was immunoSEQ multiplex PCR; TCRdb's version includes in-frame clones alone and lacks a portion of them. The table shows approximately 170,000 clones, with under 95% occurring only once. Both about-4-week and about-12-week second-dose recipients were combined. V lost 5 bases and J lost 2; bases outside the gene matches: 8. CDR3 length: 16 amino acids. Germline V CDR1 and CDR2: LNHNV, YYDKDF (reference sequence). General observations from the study: Epitopes outside B.1.351 and B.1.1.7 mutated regions reportedly drew nearly half of spike TCRs. After the peak T cell response, and only then, were repertoires sampled. Donors were mostly white British, more females; clonal diversity possibly underestimated.

As for this clone: As yet, its antigen is unknown.

The sequence came from an adult who received the AZD1222 COVID-19 vaccine. The gene calls are TRBV15 and TRBJ1-2, with 10 bases that match TRBD1. This specimen was peripheral blood, taken 28 days after the second AZD1222 dose. CDR3 loop: CATSSGTGVGNYGYTF. In DNA form, the CDR3 reads TGTGCCACCAGCTCTGGGACAGGGGTGGGCAACTATGGCTACACCTTC.